Listed below are T cell receptor beta chains from one sample, sequenced in a study of cytomegalovirus exposure and HLA in healthy donors. Only in-frame clones appear in the TCRdb table, and some are missing; sequencing was by immunoSEQ multiplex PCR. The profile shows about 400,000 clones, 86% of them singletons. Input material: PBMCs. The receptors were gathered from a woman between 18 and 29 years old in good health and CMV-seronegative. Each CDR3 is given with its conserved first and last residue. Each record gives: V gene, J gene, D gene, CDR3 protein, CDR3 DNA. The D gene is left open where the match is weak.

TRBV7-8,TRBJ2-3,TRBD1,CASSSKDRVPDTQYF,TGTGCCAGCAGCTCCAAGGACAGGGTCCCAGATACGCAGTATTTT
TRBV27,TRBJ2-1,.,CASSLSSGNEQFF,TGTGCCAGCAGTTTATCCTCAGGGAATGAGCAGTTCTTC
TRBV4-1,TRBJ2-7,TRBD2,CASSQWTREEQYF,TGCGCCAGCAGCCAATGGACTAGAGAAGAGCAGTACTTC
TRBV19,TRBJ1-2,.,CASSPRTGYGYTF,TGTGCCAGTAGTCCGAGAACGGGCTATGGCTACACCTTC
TRBV4-1,TRBJ1-5,.,CASSPRVGPGNQPQHF,TGCGCCAGCAGCCCGCGTGTTGGGCCGGGCAATCAGCCCCAGCATTTT
TRBV4-1,TRBJ2-7,TRBD1,CASSQDDRGSYEQYF,TGCGCCAGCAGCCAAGATGACAGGGGGTCCTACGAGCAGTACTTC
TRBV7-9,TRBJ1-2,TRBD1,CASSLGGQAYGYTF,TGTGCCAGCAGCTTAGGGGGACAGGCCTATGGCTACACCTTC
TRBV19,TRBJ1-1,.,CASSVQGRQNEAFF,TGTGCCAGTAGCGTTCAGGGCCGACAGAATGAAGCTTTCTTT
TRBV2,TRBJ1-4,.,CASSELVGGEKLFF,TGTGCCAGCAGTGAATTGGTCGGGGGTGAAAAACTGTTTTTT
TRBV9,TRBJ2-7,TRBD1,CASSADRVNSYEQYF,TGTGCCAGCAGCGCCGACAGGGTTAACTCCTACGAGCAGTACTTC
TRBV5-1,TRBJ2-3,.,CASSPGGTDTQYF,TGCGCCAGCAGCCCGGGGGGCACAGATACGCAGTATTTT
TRBV18,TRBJ2-5,.,CASSPGGNQETQYF,TGTGCCAGCTCACCAGGGGGCAACCAAGAGACCCAGTACTTC